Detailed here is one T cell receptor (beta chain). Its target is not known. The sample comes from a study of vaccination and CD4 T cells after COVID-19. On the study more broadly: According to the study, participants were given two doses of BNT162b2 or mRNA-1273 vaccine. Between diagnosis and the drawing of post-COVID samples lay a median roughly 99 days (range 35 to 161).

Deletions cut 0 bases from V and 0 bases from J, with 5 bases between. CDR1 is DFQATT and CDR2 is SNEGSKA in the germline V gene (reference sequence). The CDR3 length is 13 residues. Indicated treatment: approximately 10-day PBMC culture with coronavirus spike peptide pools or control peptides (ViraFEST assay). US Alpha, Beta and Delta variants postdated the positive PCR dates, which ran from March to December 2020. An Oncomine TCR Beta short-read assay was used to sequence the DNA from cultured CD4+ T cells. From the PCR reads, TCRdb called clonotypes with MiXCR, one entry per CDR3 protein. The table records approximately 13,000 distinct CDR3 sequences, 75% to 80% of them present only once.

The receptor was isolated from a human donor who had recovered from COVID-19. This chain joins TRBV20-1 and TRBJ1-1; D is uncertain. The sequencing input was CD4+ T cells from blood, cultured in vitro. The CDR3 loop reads CSARENMNTEAFF. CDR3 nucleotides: TGCAGTGCTAGAGAAAATATGAACACTGAAGCTTTCTTT.